A selection of T cell receptor beta chains follows, all from one sample in a study of blood T cell repertoires in COVID-19. Data came from immunoSEQ multiplex PCR; TCRdb stores just in-frame clones and leaves some out. The table shows about 74,000 clones, with 85% to 90% occurring only once. Sequenced material: peripheral blood. The source is a woman over 75 with active or convalescent COVID-19. The CDR3 runs from the conserved cysteine through the conserved F or W. Each record gives: D gene, clone size, V gene, J gene, CDR3 protein, CDR3 DNA. D genes are given only for firm matches. The size entry is marked missing in some rows and otherwise reads once, few, many or a size class.

D gene: NA; clone size: NA; V gene: TRBV7-8; J gene: TRBJ2-5; CDR3 protein: CASSYGFINGETQYF; CDR3 DNA: TGTGCCAGCAGCTACGGGTTTATCAACGGAGAGACCCAGTACTTC
D gene: NA; clone size: NA; V gene: TRBV9; J gene: TRBJ2-3; CDR3 protein: CASSARLTGGTDTQYF; CDR3 DNA: TGTGCCAGCAGCGCCCGGTTGACGGGGGGCACAGATACGCAGTATTTT
D gene: TRBD1; clone size: NA; V gene: TRBV6-4; J gene: TRBJ1-2; CDR3 protein: CASSPDRGKTYGYTF; CDR3 DNA: TGTGCCAGCAGTCCCGACAGGGGGAAGACCTATGGCTACACCTTC
D gene: NA; clone size: once; V gene: TRBV5-4; J gene: TRBJ1-6; CDR3 protein: CASSLRTGAGGFSPLHF; CDR3 DNA: TGTGCCAGCAGCCTACGAACGGGAGCTGGGGGTTTTTCACCCCTCCACTTT
D gene: TRBD2; clone size: NA; V gene: TRBV3-1/TRBV3-2; J gene: TRBJ2-3; CDR3 protein: CASSQEGREGTDTQYF; CDR3 DNA: TGTGCCAGCAGCCAAGAAGGGCGGGAGGGCACAGATACGCAGTATTTT
D gene: NA; clone size: NA; V gene: TRBV5-1; J gene: TRBJ2-1; CDR3 protein: CASSSAGGGGDNEQFF; CDR3 DNA: TGCGCCAGCAGCTCCGCGGGCGGGGGCGGGGACAATGAGCAGTTCTTC
D gene: NA; clone size: NA; V gene: TRBV7-2; J gene: TRBJ1-1; CDR3 protein: CASSLVGGVNTEAFF; CDR3 DNA: TGTGCCAGCAGCTTAGTGGGCGGGGTGAACACTGAAGCTTTCTTT
D gene: TRBD1; clone size: NA; V gene: TRBV2; J gene: TRBJ1-1; CDR3 protein: CASRGQGRTEAFF; CDR3 DNA: TGTGCCAGCAGGGGACAGGGGAGGACTGAAGCTTTCTTT
D gene: NA; clone size: NA; V gene: TRBV7-2; J gene: TRBJ2-7; CDR3 protein: CASSSMDRRYEQYF; CDR3 DNA: TGTGCCAGCAGCTCCATGGACAGACGATACGAGCAGTACTTC
D gene: TRBD1; clone size: NA; V gene: TRBV6-5; J gene: TRBJ1-5; CDR3 protein: CASSRTGDNQPQHF; CDR3 DNA: TGTGCCAGCTCCAGGACAGGGGACAATCAGCCCCAGCATTTT
D gene: TRBD1; clone size: NA; V gene: TRBV19; J gene: TRBJ1-1; CDR3 protein: CASIRDRINTEAFF; CDR3 DNA: TGTGCCAGTATAAGGGACAGAATTAACACTGAAGCTTTCTTT
D gene: NA; clone size: NA; V gene: TRBV6-1; J gene: TRBJ2-5; CDR3 protein: CASSEVGQWETQYF; CDR3 DNA: TGTGCCAGCAGTGAAGTGGGGCAGTGGGAGACCCAGTACTTC
D gene: NA; clone size: NA; V gene: TRBV15; J gene: TRBJ1-1; CDR3 protein: CATSRDLRNTEAFF; CDR3 DNA: TGTGCCACCAGCAGAGATTTGAGGAACACTGAAGCTTTCTTT
D gene: TRBD1; clone size: NA; V gene: TRBV5-1; J gene: TRBJ2-1; CDR3 protein: CASSSEQGAGNEQFF; CDR3 DNA: TGCGCCAGCAGCTCCGAACAGGGGGCAGGTAATGAGCAGTTCTTC
D gene: TRBD1; clone size: NA; V gene: TRBV4-3; J gene: TRBJ2-3; CDR3 protein: CASSQEGIGDRGYTDTQYF; CDR3 DNA: TGCGCCAGCAGCCAAGAAGGGATCGGGGACAGGGGTTACACAGATACGCAGTATTTT
D gene: NA; clone size: NA; V gene: TRBV5-1; J gene: TRBJ1-2; CDR3 protein: CASSSQGSNYGYTF; CDR3 DNA: TGCGCCAGCAGCTCTCAGGGATCTAACTATGGCTACACCTTC
D gene: TRBD1; clone size: NA; V gene: TRBV7-9; J gene: TRBJ1-2; CDR3 protein: CASSSTGMGYGYTF; CDR3 DNA: TGTGCCAGCAGTTCGACAGGGATGGGCTATGGCTACACCTTC
D gene: TRBD1; clone size: NA; V gene: TRBV7-2; J gene: TRBJ1-5; CDR3 protein: CASSLGTGSTQPQHF; CDR3 DNA: TGTGCCAGCAGCTTAGGGACAGGGAGTACTCAGCCCCAGCATTTT
D gene: TRBD2; clone size: NA; V gene: TRBV27; J gene: TRBJ2-1; CDR3 protein: CASSLYGTRNEQFF; CDR3 DNA: TGTGCCAGCAGTTTATACGGGACTAGGAATGAGCAGTTCTTC
D gene: TRBD2; clone size: NA; V gene: TRBV7-2; J gene: TRBJ2-2; CDR3 protein: CASSTRTSGGTGGGELFF; CDR3 DNA: TGTGCCAGCAGCACCCGGACTAGCGGGGGCACCGGAGGCGGGGAGCTGTTTTTT
D gene: TRBD2; clone size: NA; V gene: TRBV19; J gene: TRBJ2-3; CDR3 protein: CASSSRGLEGGFTDTQYF; CDR3 DNA: TGTGCCAGTAGTTCGAGAGGCTTGGAGGGAGGGTTCACAGATACGCAGTATTTT
D gene: TRBD1; clone size: NA; V gene: TRBV5-1; J gene: TRBJ1-6; CDR3 protein: CASSLDRARSPLHF; CDR3 DNA: TGCGCCAGCAGCTTAGACAGGGCCAGGTCACCCCTCCACTTT
D gene: TRBD1; clone size: once; V gene: TRBV2; J gene: TRBJ1-5; CDR3 protein: CASSKLQGGDYLEHF; CDR3 DNA: TGTGCCAGCAGCAAGCTACAGGGGGGTGATTATTTGGAGCATTTT
D gene: TRBD1; clone size: NA; V gene: TRBV6-1; J gene: TRBJ1-2; CDR3 protein: CASSDRGTGEDYGYTF; CDR3 DNA: TGTGCCAGCAGTGACCGGGGGACAGGGGAGGACTATGGCTACACCTTC